Given below is one T cell receptor (beta chain) in context. Sequenced by immunoSEQ multiplex PCR; TCRdb stores in-frame clones only, minus some. The sample has about 110,000 clones; under 97% are singletons. The sample belongs to a study of cytomegalovirus exposure and HLA in healthy donors. The CDR3 extends over 16 amino acids. V lost 1 base to trimming and J lost 0 bases; unmatched junction nucleotides: 3. The germline gives CDR1 WSHSY, CDR2 SAAADI. The specimen was PBMCs. V usage is TRBV10-2 and J usage is TRBJ1-5; 7 bases fit TRBD1. The TCR sequence derives from a woman under 30 in good health and CMV-seronegative. CDR3 protein: CASSELQGDSNQPQHF. CDR3 DNA: TGCGCCAGCAGTGAGTTGCAGGGGGATAGCAATCAGCCCCAGCATTTT.